This T cell receptor beta chain derives from a study of shared clonotypes between healthy human individuals. Repertoires were generated with immunoSEQ multiplex PCR, while TCRdb's copy carries only in-frame clones and drops some. The repertoire holds more than 2 million clones, with around 95% as singletons. Trimming shortened V by 4 bases and J by 5 bases, and 18 bases separated the two germline ends. Germline lookup yields CDR1 SGHRS and CDR2 YFSETQ. The CDR3 loop spans 16 amino acids. The specimen was naive CD4+ T cells sorted from blood. Subset of the sample: CD45RA+ positively selected. The receptor was derived from a man younger than 35 in good health. V gene TRBV5-1 combines with J gene TRBJ2-2; D gene uncertain. The CDR3 bases are TGCGCCAGCAGCCCGGATGTCCCCGAGGAAACCGGGGAGCTGTTTTTT. Amino acids: CASSPDVPEETGELFF.